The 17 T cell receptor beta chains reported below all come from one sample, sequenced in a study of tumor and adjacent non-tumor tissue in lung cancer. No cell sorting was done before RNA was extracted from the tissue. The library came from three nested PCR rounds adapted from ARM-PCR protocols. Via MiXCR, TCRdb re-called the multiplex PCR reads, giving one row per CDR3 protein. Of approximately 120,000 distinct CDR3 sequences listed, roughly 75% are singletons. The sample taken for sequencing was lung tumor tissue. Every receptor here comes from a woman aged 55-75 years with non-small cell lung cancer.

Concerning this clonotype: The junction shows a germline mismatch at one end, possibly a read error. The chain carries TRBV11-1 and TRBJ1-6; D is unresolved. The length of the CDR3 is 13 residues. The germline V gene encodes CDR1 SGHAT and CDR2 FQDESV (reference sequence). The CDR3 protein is CTSIFVAASPLHF. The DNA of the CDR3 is TGTACCAGCATCTTTGTGGCAGCTTCACCCCTCCACTTT.

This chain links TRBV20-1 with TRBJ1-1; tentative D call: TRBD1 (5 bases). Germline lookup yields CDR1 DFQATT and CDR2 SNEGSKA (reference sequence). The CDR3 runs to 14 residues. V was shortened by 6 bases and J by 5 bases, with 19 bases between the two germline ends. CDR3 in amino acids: CSAKKQDVETEAFF. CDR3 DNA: TGCAGTGCAAAAAAACAGGACGTGGAGACTGAAGCTTTCTTT.

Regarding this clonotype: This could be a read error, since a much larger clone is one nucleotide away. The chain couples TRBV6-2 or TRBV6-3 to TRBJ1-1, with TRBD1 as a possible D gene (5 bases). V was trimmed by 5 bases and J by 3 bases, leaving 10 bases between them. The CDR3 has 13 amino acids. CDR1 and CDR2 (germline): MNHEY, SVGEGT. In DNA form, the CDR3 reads TGTGCCAGCAGTAACAAGGGGCACACTGAAGCTTTCTTT. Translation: CASSNKGHTEAFF.

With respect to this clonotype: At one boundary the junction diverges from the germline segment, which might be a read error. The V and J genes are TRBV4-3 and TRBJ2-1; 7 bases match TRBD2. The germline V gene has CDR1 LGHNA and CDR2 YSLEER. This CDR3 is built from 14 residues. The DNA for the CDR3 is TGTGCCTGCAGCCAGTGTGGGGGGGGCAATGAGCAGTTCTTC. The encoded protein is CACSQCGGGNEQFF.

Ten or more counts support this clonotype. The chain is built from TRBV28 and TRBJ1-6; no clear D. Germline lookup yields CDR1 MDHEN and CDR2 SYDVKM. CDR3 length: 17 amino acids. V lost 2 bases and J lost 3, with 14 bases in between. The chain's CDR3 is CASSLNEDLFYNSPLHF. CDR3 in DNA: TGTGCCAGCAGTTTAAACGAGGACCTCTTCTATAATTCACCCCTCCACTTT.

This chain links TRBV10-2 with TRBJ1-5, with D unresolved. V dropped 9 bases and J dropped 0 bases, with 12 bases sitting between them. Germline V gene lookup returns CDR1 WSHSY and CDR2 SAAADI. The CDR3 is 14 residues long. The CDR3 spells CASMEGNSNQPQHF. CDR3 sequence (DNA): TGCGCCAGTATGGAAGGGAATAGCAATCAGCCCCAGCATTTT.

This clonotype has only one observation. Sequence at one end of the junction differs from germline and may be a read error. The CDR3 DNA follows: TGCAATGCCCTCGACCGTTTCACCGGGGAGCTGTTATTT. Translating gives CNALDRFTGELLF. V usage is TRBV20-1 and J usage is TRBJ2-2, with D possibly being TRBD2 (5 bases). Germline V gene sequence: CDR1 DFQATT, CDR2 SNEGSKA (reference sequence). This CDR3 is 13 amino acids long.

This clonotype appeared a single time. CDR3 bases: TGTGCCAGCAATCTTCTAGCCGGGGGGAATTATTACGAGCAGTACTTC. This sequence encodes CASNLLAGGNYYEQYF. The chain uses TRBV11-2 and TRBJ2-7; 7 bases fit TRBD2. Trimming at V came to 7 bases and at J to 4 bases, leaving 16 bases not matched to a gene. The CDR3 spans 16 residues. CDR1 SGHAT and CDR2 FQNNGV come from the germline V gene.

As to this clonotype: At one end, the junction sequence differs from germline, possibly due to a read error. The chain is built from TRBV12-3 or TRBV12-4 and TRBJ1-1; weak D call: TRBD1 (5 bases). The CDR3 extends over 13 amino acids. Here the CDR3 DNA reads TGTGCGAGCAGAAGACAGCTGAACACTGAAACTTTCTTT. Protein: CASRRQLNTETFF.

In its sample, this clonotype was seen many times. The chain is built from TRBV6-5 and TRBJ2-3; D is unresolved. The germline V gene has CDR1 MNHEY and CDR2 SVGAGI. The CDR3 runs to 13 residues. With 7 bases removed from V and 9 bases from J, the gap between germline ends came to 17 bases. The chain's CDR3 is CASNTRPGITQYF. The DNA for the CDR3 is TGTGCCAGCAATACTCGCCCTGGGATCACGCAGTATTTT.

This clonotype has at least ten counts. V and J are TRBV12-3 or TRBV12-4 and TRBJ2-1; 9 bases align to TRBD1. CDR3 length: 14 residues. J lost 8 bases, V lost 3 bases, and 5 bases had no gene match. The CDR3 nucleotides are TGTGCCAGCAGTTTGGGGACAGGGTGGGATGAGCAGTTCTTC. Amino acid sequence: CASSLGTGWDEQFF.

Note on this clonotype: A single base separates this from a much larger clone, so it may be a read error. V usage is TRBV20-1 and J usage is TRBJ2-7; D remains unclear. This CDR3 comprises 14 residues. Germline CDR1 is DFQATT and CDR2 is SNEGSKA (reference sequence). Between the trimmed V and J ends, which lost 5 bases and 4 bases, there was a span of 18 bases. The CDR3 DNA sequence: TGCAGTGCTTTGCCTAGGATGGGTGAATACGAGCAGTACTTC. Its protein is CSALPRMGEYEQYF.

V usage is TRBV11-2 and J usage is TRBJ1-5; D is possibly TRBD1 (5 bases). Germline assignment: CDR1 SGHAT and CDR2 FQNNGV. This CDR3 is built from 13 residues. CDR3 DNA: TGTGCAACCTCCCGGGAGAGGGGTCAGCCCCAGCATTTT. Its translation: CATSRERGQPQHF.

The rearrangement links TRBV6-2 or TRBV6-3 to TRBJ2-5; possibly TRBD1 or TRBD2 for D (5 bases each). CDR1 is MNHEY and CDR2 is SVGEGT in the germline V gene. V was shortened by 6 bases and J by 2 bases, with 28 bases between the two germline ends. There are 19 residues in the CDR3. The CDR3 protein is CASSRPPYTGRMGQETQYF. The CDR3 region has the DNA TGTGCCAGCAGCCGACCTCCTTATACGGGGCGCATGGGGCAAGAGACCCAGTACTTC.

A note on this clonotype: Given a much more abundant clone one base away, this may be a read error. The CDR3 spells CASKGEGSSSYEQYF. The CDR3 DNA sequence: TGTGCCAGCAAGGGTGAGGGTTCTAGCTCCTACGAGCAGTACTTC. The V call is TRBV6-1, the J call TRBJ2-7; D possibly corresponds to TRBD2 (5 bases). The CDR3 totals 15 residues. Trimming shortened V by 7 bases and J by 0 bases, and 16 bases separated the two germline ends. Germline lookup yields CDR1 MNHNS and CDR2 SASEGT.

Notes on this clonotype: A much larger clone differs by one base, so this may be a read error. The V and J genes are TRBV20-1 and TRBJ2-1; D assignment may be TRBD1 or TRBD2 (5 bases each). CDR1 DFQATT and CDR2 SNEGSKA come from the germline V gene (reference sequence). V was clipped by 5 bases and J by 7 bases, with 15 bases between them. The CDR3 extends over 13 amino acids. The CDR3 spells CSAYSGTRNEQFF. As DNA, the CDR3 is TGCAGTGCTTATTCAGGGACCAGGAATGAGCAGTTCTTC.

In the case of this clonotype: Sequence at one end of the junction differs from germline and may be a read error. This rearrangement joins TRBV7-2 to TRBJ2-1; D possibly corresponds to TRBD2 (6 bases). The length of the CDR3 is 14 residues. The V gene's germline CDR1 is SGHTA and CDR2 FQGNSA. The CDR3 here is CASGLVREDNEQFF. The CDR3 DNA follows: TGTGCCAGCGGCTTGGTCAGGGAGGACAATGAGCAGTTCTTC.